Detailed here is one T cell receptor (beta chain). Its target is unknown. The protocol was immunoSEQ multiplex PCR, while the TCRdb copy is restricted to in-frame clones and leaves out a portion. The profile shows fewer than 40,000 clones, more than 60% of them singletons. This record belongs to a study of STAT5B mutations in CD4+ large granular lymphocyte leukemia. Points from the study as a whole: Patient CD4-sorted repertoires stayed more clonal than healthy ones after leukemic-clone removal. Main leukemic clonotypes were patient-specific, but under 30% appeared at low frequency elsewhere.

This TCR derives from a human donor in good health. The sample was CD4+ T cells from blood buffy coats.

The CDR3 reads CASSLATTGNTIYF. The CDR3 nucleotides are TGTGCCAGCAGCTTAGCGACGACAGGGAACACCATATATTTT. The chain combines TRBV7-2 with TRBJ1-3; the match to TRBD1 covers 7 bases. The CDR3 consists of 14 residues. Germline assignment: CDR1 SGHTA and CDR2 FQGNSA. V was clipped by 0 bases and J by 7 bases; unmatched bases: 3.